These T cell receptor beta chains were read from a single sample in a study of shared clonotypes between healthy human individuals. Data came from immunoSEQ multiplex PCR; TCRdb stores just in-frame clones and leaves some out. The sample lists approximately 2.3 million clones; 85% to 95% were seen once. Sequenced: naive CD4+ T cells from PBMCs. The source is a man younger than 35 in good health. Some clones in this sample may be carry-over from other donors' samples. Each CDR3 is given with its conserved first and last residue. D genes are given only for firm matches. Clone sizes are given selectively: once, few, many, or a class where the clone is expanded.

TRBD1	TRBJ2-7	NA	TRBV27	TGTGCCAGCAGTACAATGACAGGGGGCTCCTACGAGCAGTACTTC	CASSTMTGGSYEQYF
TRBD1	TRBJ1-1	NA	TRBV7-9	TGTGCCAGCAGCCCTAGATGGCAGGGGGAACCTGAAGCTTTCTTT	CASSPRWQGEPEAFF
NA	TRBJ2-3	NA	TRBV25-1	TGTGCCAGCAGTCCGATTACAGATACGCAGTATTTT	CASSPITDTQYF
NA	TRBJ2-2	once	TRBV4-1	TGCGCCAGCAGCCTTCTACCCGGGGAGCTGTTTTTT	CASSLLPGELFF
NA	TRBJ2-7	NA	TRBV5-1	TGCGCCAGCAGCTTGGAGGGGCAGGGCTACGAGCAGTACTTC	CASSLEGQGYEQYF
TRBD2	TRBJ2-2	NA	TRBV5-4	TGTGCCAGCAGCTGGGAGGGCGGGGAGCTGTTTTTT	CASSWEGGELFF
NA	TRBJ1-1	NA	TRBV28	TGTGCCAGCACCATGGAGGGGATTGGGGTAGCTTTCTTT	CASTMEGIGVAFF
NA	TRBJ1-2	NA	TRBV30	TGTGCCTGGAGTGGCGCGTATGGCGGCTACACCTTC	CAWSGAYGGYTF
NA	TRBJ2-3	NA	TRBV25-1	TGTGCCTCCCTCCTAGGGGGCACAGATACGCAGTATTTT	CASLLGGTDTQYF
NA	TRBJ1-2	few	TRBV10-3	TGTGCCATCAGTGAGTCGGCAACAGGGCGCTATGGCTACACCTTC	CAISESATGRYGYTF
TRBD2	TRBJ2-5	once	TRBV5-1	TGCGCCAGCAGCTTGGATCCCCTAGCGGGGATTGGGGCCCAGTACTTC	CASSLDPLAGIGAQYF
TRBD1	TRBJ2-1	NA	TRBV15	TGTGCCACCAGCAGAAGGACAGGGAGTAACAATGAGCAGTTCTTC	CATSRRTGSNNEQFF
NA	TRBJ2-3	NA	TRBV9	TGTGCCAGCAGCGTCCTGTTCACAGATACGCAGTATTTT	CASSVLFTDTQYF